This T cell receptor beta chain emerged from a study of beta chain features in type 1 diabetes. Expressed TCRB transcripts were sequenced, since all the RNA that had been isolated was reverse transcribed. Sequencing used immunoSEQ multiplex PCR; TCRdb keeps in-frame clones, though not all of them. The table lists 600,000 to 750,000 clones, around 12% of them singletons. CDR1 and CDR2 (germline): KGHSH, LQKENI. The CDR3 runs 15 residues. The V end lost 1 base, the J end lost 1 base, and 10 bases lay between the germline ends. Study-wide results and limits: At VDJ recombination sites, type 1 diabetes patients had fewer insertions and more deleted nucleotides. Type 1 diabetes patients had TCRB CDR3s that were shorter (moderately but significantly so) in all four CD4+ subsets.

A note on this clone: The antigen remains unidentified.

The sample consisted of naive CD4+ T cells from blood. This receptor was obtained from a man in his thirties or forties with type 1 diabetes. This sequence joins TRBV18 and TRBJ1-1; the D gene is possibly TRBD1 (5 bases). The CDR3 nucleotides are TGTGCCAGCTCACCACAGGGGACTACGAACACTGAAGCTTTCTTT. It codes for CASSPQGTTNTEAFF.